This record looks at one TCR beta chain sequence and its context. The data originate from a study of sequential checkpoint blockade in melanoma. Overall study context: Both treatment sequences were followed by maintenance nivolumab.

V lost 7 bases and J 3 bases, leaving 12 bases between the germline ends. The CDR3 sequence is 13 residues long. The germline gives CDR1 WNHNN, CDR2 SYGVQD (reference sequence). Indicated treatment: randomized to nivolumab then ipilimumab (arm A) or the reverse (arm B). No patient had prior DNA-damaging chemotherapy. Live CD3+CD8+ CD19− CD56− cells were sorted from PBMCs. The protocol was immunoSEQ multiplex PCR, while the TCRdb copy is restricted to in-frame clones and leaves out a portion. This table has fewer than 35,000 clones, over 60% appearing once. Here the sequenced sample was CD8+ T cells sorted from blood (inferred from file names), taken from a patient given nivolumab and ipilimumab in sequence. The J gene is TRBJ1-2, the V gene TRBV10-1; TRBD1 might be the D (6 bases). The clonotype was recovered from a human donor with melanoma. CDR3 amino acids: CASNRDTDYGYTF. For the CDR3, the DNA is TGCGCCAGCAATCGGGACACCGACTATGGCTACACCTTC.